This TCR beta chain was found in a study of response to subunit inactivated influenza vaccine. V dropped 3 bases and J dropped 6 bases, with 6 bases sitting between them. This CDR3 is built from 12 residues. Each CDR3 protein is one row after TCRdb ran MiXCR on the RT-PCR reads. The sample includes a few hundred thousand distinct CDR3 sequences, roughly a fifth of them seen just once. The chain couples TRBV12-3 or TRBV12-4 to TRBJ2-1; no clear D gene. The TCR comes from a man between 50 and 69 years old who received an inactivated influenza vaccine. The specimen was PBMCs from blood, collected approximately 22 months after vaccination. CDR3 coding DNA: TGTGCCAGCAGTTTGGCGGTCAATGAGCAGTTCTTC. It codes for CASSLAVNEQFF.